This entry lists 26 T cell receptor beta chains sequenced from one sample in a study of blood T cell repertoires in COVID-19. Sequenced by immunoSEQ multiplex PCR; TCRdb stores in-frame clones only, minus some. Among 200,000 to 250,000 clones, 86% were seen once, and the ten largest hold about 6%. Sequencing was done on a sample of peripheral blood. The receptors come from a woman of 80 years or more with COVID-19, enrolled during active disease.

V gene TRBV19 combines with J gene TRBJ2-3; D is possibly TRBD2 (5 bases). This CDR3 is built from 12 residues. Trimming cost V 9 bases and J 6 bases, with 13 bases left between them. Germline CDR1 and CDR2: LNHDA and SQIVND (reference sequence). Here the CDR3 DNA reads TGTGCCAGCCGGGGTCCCTTCGATACGCAGTATTTT. Amino acids: CASRGPFDTQYF.

The rearrangement links TRBV7-9 to TRBJ1-2, with TRBD1 as a possible D gene (5 bases). The CDR3 has 13 residues. The germline CDR1 and CDR2 sequences are SEHNR and FQNEAQ (reference sequence). V was trimmed by 5 bases and J by 2 bases, leaving 9 bases between them. CDR3: CASSPKGNYGYTF. The CDR3 DNA reads TGTGCCAGCAGCCCGAAGGGGAACTATGGCTACACCTTC.

J is TRBJ1-1 and V is TRBV29-1; TRBD1 aligns across 7 bases. Germline V gene lookup returns CDR1 SQVTM and CDR2 ANQGSEA. The CDR3 sequence is 13 residues long. Germline trimming cut 5 bases from V and 0 bases from J; bases unmatched to any gene: 3. CDR3 protein: CSVWGQMNTEAFF. The CDR3 DNA follows: TGCAGCGTTTGGGGACAGATGAACACTGAAGCTTTCTTT.

V and J are TRBV10-3 and TRBJ1-2; 8 nucleotides agree with TRBD1. The germline V gene has CDR1 ENHRY and CDR2 SYGVKD. V was clipped by 6 bases and J by 4 bases; unmatched bases: 4. This CDR3 is 13 amino acids long. CDR3: CAISRDRGYGYTF. The CDR3 DNA sequence: TGTGCCATCAGCCGAGACAGGGGCTATGGCTACACCTTC.

The CDR3 bases are TGTGCCAGCGTACGGACAGGAGGCACAGATACGCAGTATTTT. Encoded protein: CASVRTGGTDTQYF. The chain employs TRBV2 and TRBJ2-3; TRBD1 aligns across 7 bases. CDR3 length: 14 amino acids. J was trimmed by 1 base and V by 8 bases; bases with no gene match: 6. Germline CDR1 is SNHLY and CDR2 is FYNNEI.

V is TRBV2 and J is TRBJ2-7; TRBD1 matches 11 bases. Trimming at V came to 6 bases and at J to 2 bases, leaving 3 bases not matched to a gene. This CDR3 has 14 amino acids. Germline CDR1 and CDR2: SNHLY and FYNNEI. The CDR3 loop is CASSKDRGPYEQYF. CDR3 bases: TGTGCCAGCAGCAAGGACAGGGGGCCCTACGAGCAGTACTTC.

This clone was seen just once. The chain is built from TRBV7-2 and TRBJ2-3, with TRBD2 matching 12 bases. The CDR3 sequence is 17 residues long. Germline V gene data show CDR1 as SGHTA and CDR2 as FQGNSA. The V and J ends lost 2 bases and 5 bases, in that order; junction bases with no gene match: 8. The CDR3 nucleotides read TGTGCCAGCAGCTTAAGGTCTAGCGGGGGGGTCGGAGATACGCAGTATTTT. It yields the protein CASSLRSSGGVGDTQYF.

V and J are TRBV21-1 and TRBJ1-6; the table gives TRBD1 as D, unverified against the DNA. TRBV21-1 is a pseudogene. This CDR3 comprises 16 residues. CDR3 loop: CASSKIVGQSNSPLHF. CDR3 coding DNA: TGTGCCAGCAGCAAAATAGTAGGACAGAGTAATTCACCCCTCCACTTT.

This rearrangement joins TRBV11-2 to TRBJ2-7; tentatively, D is TRBD1 (5 bases). The V gene's germline CDR1 is SGHAT and CDR2 FQNNGV. The CDR3 spans 16 residues. V lost 0 bases, J lost 3 bases, and 15 bases lay in between. The DNA for the CDR3 is TGTGCCAGCAGCTTAGAAGGGGCTTTTTCCTTCTACGAGCAGTACTTC. This encodes CASSLEGAFSFYEQYF.

This clone was seen only a few times. This sequence joins TRBV10-3 and TRBJ2-3; 8 bases are a match to TRBD2. The CDR3 spans 15 residues. Germline CDR1 reads ENHRY; CDR2 reads SYGVKD. V dropped 4 bases and J dropped 4; count of bases not matched to a gene: 7. This CDR3 is CAISVGSGTSDTQYF. The CDR3 nucleotides are TGTGCCATCAGTGTGGGTAGCGGGACTTCAGATACGCAGTATTTT.

CDR3 residues: CASSLGQHYEQYF. In DNA form, the CDR3 reads TGTGCCAGCAGTTTAGGACAGCACTACGAGCAGTACTTC. The V gene is TRBV27, the J gene TRBJ2-7, with D possibly being TRBD1 (6 bases). Germline V gene sequence: CDR1 MNHEY, CDR2 SMNVEV (reference sequence). Trimming pared 2 bases from V and 3 bases from J, leaving 8 bases between. This CDR3 region has 13 residues.

CDR3 residues: CASSLSGGKTQYF. CDR3 DNA: TGTGCCAGCAGCCTTAGCGGGGGAAAGACCCAGTACTTC. This chain joins TRBV2 and TRBJ2-5, with TRBD2 matching over 9 bases. CDR1 SNHLY and CDR2 FYNNEI come from the germline V gene. The CDR3 sequence is 13 residues long. With V trimmed by 6 bases and J by 6 bases, 5 bases remained unmatched.

This sequence joins TRBV28 and TRBJ1-2; 11 bases align to TRBD1. The CDR3 contains 15 residues. The trim removed 1 base at V and 8 bases at J, leaving 6 bases unmatched. The germline gives CDR1 MDHEN, CDR2 SYDVKM. This chain's CDR3 is CASSLSRTGGAGYTF. CDR3 coding DNA: TGTGCCAGCAGTTTATCGAGGACAGGGGGCGCGGGCTACACCTTC.

The CDR3 bases are TGTGCCAGCAGTTTCAGACAGGGAGGTAATCAGCCCCAGCATTTT. Residues: CASSFRQGGNQPQHF. The chain has TRBV28 and TRBJ1-5; 7 nucleotides line up with TRBD1. Germline lookup yields CDR1 MDHEN and CDR2 SYDVKM. The CDR3 contains 15 residues. The junction had 6 bases not matched to a gene; V was cut back by 3 bases and J by 4 bases.

V is TRBV2 and J is TRBJ2-5; maybe TRBD1 (6 bases). Deletions cut 8 bases from V and 5 bases from J, with 15 bases between. Germline V gives CDR1 SNHLY, CDR2 FYNNEI. This CDR3 region has 13 residues. The CDR3 loop reads CASGQGLGETQYF. The CDR3 bases are TGTGCCAGCGGGCAGGGGCTAGGGGAGACCCAGTACTTC.

A remark on this clone: A much larger clone sits a single nucleotide away, making a read error possible. J is TRBJ1-3 and V is TRBV5-6; 7 bases line up with TRBD1. The CDR3 loop spans 15 amino acids. The germline V gene encodes CDR1 SGHDT and CDR2 YYEEEE. V lost 2 bases to trimming and J lost 0 bases; unmatched junction nucleotides: 2. The CDR3 sequence: CASSLGTVSGNTIYF. The DNA of the CDR3 is TGTGCCAGCAGCTTAGGGACAGTCTCTGGAAACACCATATATTTT.

V and J are TRBV6-4 and TRBJ1-5; TRBD1 matches at 11 bases. Germline V CDR1 and CDR2: MRHNA, SNTAGT. This CDR3 comprises 17 residues. Trimming cost V 8 bases and J 6 bases; bases outside gene matches: 15. The CDR3 region has the DNA TGTGCCAGCTTTCGGGGGGACAGGGGGAATAAGGGTCAGCCCCAGCATTTT. Its protein product is CASFRGDRGNKGQPQHF.

As concerns this clone: Other nucleotide sequences from this sample produce the same CDR3. This chain joins TRBV6-6 and TRBJ1-1; the match to TRBD1 covers 9 bases. The CDR3 totals 15 residues. The germline CDR1 and CDR2 sequences are MNHNY and SVGAGI (reference sequence). V gave up 6 bases and J gave up 1 base; unmatched junction bases: 6. The CDR3 DNA reads TGTGCCAGCAGCCTCACAGGGGGCGCGAACACTGAAGCTTTCTTT. Its translation is CASSLTGGANTEAFF.

CDR3 amino acids: CASSVRPGAGYTF. The CDR3 nucleotides are TGTGCCAGCAGCGTTCGCCCAGGGGCAGGCTACACCTTC. The chain recombines TRBV9 with TRBJ1-2; D perhaps matches TRBD1 (6 bases). Germline CDR1 SGDLS, CDR2 YYNGEE. V lost 2 bases and J lost 8, with 13 bases in between. The CDR3 has 13 amino acids.

CDR3 protein: CASSVNRDRGAPLHF. CDR3 DNA sequence: TGTGCCAGCAGTGTAAACCGGGACAGGGGGGCACCCCTCCACTTT. The chain employs TRBV27 and TRBJ1-6, with 11 nucleotides matching TRBD1. Germline V lookup: CDR1 MNHEY, CDR2 SMNVEV (reference sequence). This CDR3 has 15 amino acids. The junction had 8 bases not matched to a gene; V was cut back by 5 bases and J by 11 bases.

The chain is built from TRBV5-1 and TRBJ1-1, with 8 bases fitting TRBD1. CDR3 length: 15 amino acids. Germline trimming cut 7 bases from V and 3 bases from J; bases unmatched to any gene: 11. Germline-derived CDR1 and CDR2 are SGHRS and YFSETQ. The CDR3 loop is CASGQGAEVDTEAFF. The CDR3 DNA reads TGCGCCAGCGGGCAGGGGGCGGAGGTGGACACTGAAGCTTTCTTT.

This clone was seen only once. V usage is TRBV24-1 and J usage is TRBJ2-5; D possibly corresponds to TRBD2 (6 bases). Germline assignment: CDR1 KGHDR and CDR2 SFDVKD. The CDR3 totals 11 residues. The chain's CDR3 is CGWGGWETQYF. In DNA, the CDR3 is TGTGGGTGGGGAGGCTGGGAGACCCAGTACTTC.

The chain joins TRBV7-9 to TRBJ2-4, with 10 bases that match TRBD2. The CDR3 contains 14 residues. Germline V gene data show CDR1 as SEHNR and CDR2 as FQNEAQ (reference sequence). V dropped 6 bases and J dropped 12; count of bases not matched to a gene: 11. DNA of the CDR3: TGTGCCAGCAGTCCCGGGACTAGCGACCTCCCTCAGTACTTC. It specifies CASSPGTSDLPQYF.

The V gene is TRBV18, the J gene TRBJ1-1; no definite D call. The CDR3 contains 12 residues. In germline, CDR1 is KGHSH, CDR2 LQKENI. V gave up 5 bases and J gave up 4 bases, with 8 bases separating them. CDR3 DNA: TGTGCCAGCTCAGGCGGGAGCACTGAAGCTTTCTTT. This gives the protein CASSGGSTEAFF.

V is TRBV18 and J is TRBJ1-5; possible D gene TRBD1, 5 bases. This CDR3 spans 16 amino acids. The V end was cut by 2 bases, the J end by 2 bases, with 13 bases between. Germline CDR1 reads KGHSH; CDR2 reads LQKENI. The CDR3 DNA reads TGTGCCAGCTCACCAAGTTGGGGGGATGGCAATCAGCCCCAGCATTTT. This sequence encodes CASSPSWGDGNQPQHF.

The chain joins TRBV2 to TRBJ2-1; possible D gene TRBD2, 6 bases. CDR3 length: 15 amino acids. Trimming removed 5 bases from V and 2 bases from J, with 13 bases in between. CDR1 is SNHLY and CDR2 is FYNNEI in the germline V gene. This CDR3 reads CASSTSQSTYNEQFF. CDR3 nucleotide sequence: TGTGCCAGCAGTACTAGCCAGTCAACCTACAATGAGCAGTTCTTC. The entire variable domain, with the rest obtained from reference TRBV2 and TRBJ2-1, is as follows: EPEVTQTPSHQVTQMGQEVILRCVPISNHLYFYWYRQILGQKVEFLVSFYNNEISEKSEIFDDQFSVERPDGSNFTLKIRSTKLEDSAMYFCASSTSQSTYNEQFFGPGTRLTVL.